The 14 T cell receptor beta chains below come from one sample, sequenced in a study of cytomegalovirus exposure and HLA in healthy donors. PCR employed 60 Vbeta and 13 Jbeta primers. Profiled with immunoSEQ multiplex PCR; TCRdb holds only in-frame clones, not every one. The data contain tens of thousands of clones, less than 70% of them singletons. Sequences were obtained from PBMCs. These receptors came from a human donor in good health.

This clone was counted between two and nine times. The chain recombines TRBV5-1 with TRBJ2-2, with D unresolved. The CDR3 sequence is 14 residues long. Germline-derived CDR1 and CDR2 are SGHRS and YFSETQ. V was cut by 3 bases and J by 3 bases, with 9 bases left in between. CDR3 coding DNA: TGCGCCAGCAGCTCTAAACCATACACCGGGGAGCTGTTTTTT. This gives the protein CASSSKPYTGELFF.

The chain is built from TRBV14 and TRBJ2-2, with 8 nucleotides matching TRBD1. This CDR3 is 18 amino acids long. From germline, CDR1 is SGHDN and CDR2 FVKESK. J was trimmed by 5 bases and V by 0 bases; bases with no gene match: 11. In nucleotides, the CDR3 is TGTGCCAGCAGCCAAGAAATTCGTACGGACAGGGAGACCGGGGAGCTGTTTTTT. Translation gives CASSQEIRTDRETGELFF.

The rearrangement links TRBV13 to TRBJ1-6; D is possibly TRBD1 (5 bases). The germline gives CDR1 PRHDT, CDR2 FYEKMQ (reference sequence). Between the trimmed V and J ends, which lost 0 bases and 6 bases, there was a span of 12 bases. The length of the CDR3 is 16 residues. Here the CDR3 reads CASSLGGAERNSPLHF. As DNA, the CDR3 is TGTGCCAGCAGCTTAGGAGGGGCAGAACGTAATTCACCCCTCCACTTT.

The rearrangement uses TRBV6-6 and TRBJ1-2; unclear D gene. V was clipped by 5 bases and J by 8 bases, with 12 bases between them. The CDR3 extends over 12 amino acids. Germline CDR1 MNHNY, CDR2 SVGAGI (reference sequence). The CDR3 nucleotides are TGTGCCAGCAGTGTTTCAATGGAGGGCTACACCTTC. This encodes CASSVSMEGYTF.

The J gene is TRBJ1-2, the V gene TRBV7-9; weak D call: TRBD1 (6 bases). V shed 7 bases and J shed 7 bases, with 10 bases lying between them. The CDR3 runs 11 residues. Looked up from germline, CDR1 is SEHNR and CDR2 is FQNEAQ (reference sequence). The CDR3 DNA follows: TGTGCCAGCACCTCAGGGGTTGGCTACACCTTC. Its protein is CASTSGVGYTF.

The chain links TRBV7-2 to TRBJ2-5, with a weak D call TRBD2 (6 bases). This CDR3 contains 16 residues. The V and J ends lost 0 bases and 0 bases respectively, with 11 bases between them. Germline V gene lookup returns CDR1 SGHTA and CDR2 FQGNSA. CDR3 nucleotides: TGTGCCAGCAGCTTAGCGTCCGGGGGTAACCAAGAGACCCAGTACTTC. Amino acids: CASSLASGGNQETQYF.

As DNA, the CDR3 is TGTGCCAGCTCACGGGACAGGGCGGCCGGGGAGCTGTTTTTT. Its translation is CASSRDRAAGELFF. The rearrangement joins TRBV7-3 to TRBJ2-2; 9 bases fit TRBD1. Germline CDR1 and CDR2: SGHTA and FQGTGA. The CDR3 totals 14 residues. V lost 8 bases and J lost 6; bases outside the gene matches: 7.

The chain carries TRBV6-5 and TRBJ2-2, with D perhaps TRBD1 (6 bases). The CDR3 contains 14 residues. The germline CDR1 and CDR2 sequences are MNHEY and SVGAGI. V was clipped by 6 bases and J by 4 bases, with 12 bases between them. CDR3 DNA: TGTGCCAGCAGACCAGACAGGATCACCGGGGAGCTGTTTTTT. Translation gives CASRPDRITGELFF.

This clone has more than one count but fewer than ten. The V call is TRBV27, the J call TRBJ1-2; D not certain. The CDR3 totals 12 residues. Looked up from germline, CDR1 is MNHEY and CDR2 is SMNVEV (reference sequence). V gave up 4 bases and J gave up 5 bases, with 8 bases separating them. The CDR3 nucleotides are TGTGCCAGCAGTTCGTCGGGTTATGGCTACACCTTC. As protein: CASSSSGYGYTF.

This clone showed up just a few times. This chain joins TRBV9 and TRBJ2-2, with 9 bases aligning to TRBD1. Trimming took 2 bases from V and 1 from J; bases not matched to a gene: 0. Per germline, CDR1 SGDLS and CDR2 YYNGEE. The CDR3 runs 15 residues. This CDR3 is CASSVGQGNTGELFF. The CDR3 DNA reads TGTGCCAGCAGCGTGGGACAGGGGAACACCGGGGAGCTGTTTTTT.

Details on this clone: This sample also contains other DNA sequences that code for the same CDR3. The V and J genes are TRBV18 and TRBJ2-3; the D gene is possibly TRBD2 (7 bases). Trimming took off 1 base at V and 3 bases at J, with 11 bases between the two ends. CDR3 length: 15 residues. Germline values: CDR1 KGHSH, CDR2 LQKENI. The CDR3 loop reads CASSPRRGGTDTQYF. CDR3 nucleotide sequence: TGTGCCAGCTCACCACGAAGGGGGGGAACAGATACGCAGTATTTT.

This clone has just a few counts. This sequence joins TRBV4-1 and TRBJ2-2, with D possibly being TRBD1 (5 bases). Per the germline V gene, CDR1 is MGHRA and CDR2 is YSYEKL. The CDR3 covers 16 residues. V lost 4 bases to trimming and J lost 0 bases, with 12 bases between them. The CDR3 nucleotides are TGCGCCAGCAGCCCAAGCAGGGTTTCGAACACCGGGGAGCTGTTTTTT. It codes for CASSPSRVSNTGELFF.

The chain uses TRBV7-6 and TRBJ1-4; D uncertain. The CDR3 loop spans 17 amino acids. CDR1 and CDR2 from the germline V gene are SGHVS and FNYEAQ. Trimming cost V 5 bases and J 0 bases, with 16 bases left between them. CDR3 loop: CASSLGPPQATNEKLFF. In nucleotides, the CDR3 is TGTGCCAGCAGCCTAGGACCTCCTCAGGCAACTAATGAAAAACTGTTTTTT.

The V and J genes are TRBV13 and TRBJ2-7; TRBD1 might be the D (5 bases). The V gene's germline CDR1 is PRHDT and CDR2 FYEKMQ (reference sequence). V was trimmed by 5 bases and J by 4 bases, leaving 9 bases between them. This CDR3 comprises 12 residues. The CDR3 DNA follows: TGTGCCAGCAGCATGACAGTTTACGAGCAGTACTTC. Translation: CASSMTVYEQYF.